Listed here are 26 T cell receptor beta chains from one sample, sequenced in a study of long-term antiretroviral therapy in people with HIV. At survey level, the immunoSEQ assay was run in its v3.0 version. Profiled with immunoSEQ multiplex PCR; TCRdb holds only in-frame clones, not every one. The sample lists around 23,000 clones; over 75% were seen once. The sample in question was unsorted PBMCs, obtained 0.3 years after starting antiretroviral therapy. The receptors come from a man aged 45 to 65 with HIV.

CDR3 region: CASSRGPTSGVSYEQYF. The CDR3 coding sequence is TGTGCCAGCAGTCGGGGCCCGACTAGCGGAGTTTCCTACGAGCAGTACTTC. The chain combines TRBV7-2 with TRBJ2-7; TRBD2 matches 9 bases. Germline assignment: CDR1 SGHTA and CDR2 FQGNSA. The V segment lost 6 bases and the J segment 1 base; nucleotides outside the gene matches: 13. The CDR3 loop spans 17 amino acids.

The genes are TRBV2 and TRBJ2-3, with 7 bases aligning to TRBD2. Germline loops: CDR1 SNHLY, CDR2 FYNNEI. The V segment lost 6 bases and the J segment 4 bases; nucleotides outside the gene matches: 10. The CDR3 totals 15 residues. The CDR3 bases are TGTGCCAGCAGCCAATCGACTAGCAAATCAGATACGCAGTATTTT. It translates to CASSQSTSKSDTQYF.

This chain joins TRBV10-1 and TRBJ2-7; tentatively, D is TRBD1 (5 bases). The ends were cut back, 2 bases at V and 2 bases at J, with 10 bases in the middle. There are 14 residues in the CDR3. CDR1 is WNHNN and CDR2 is SYGVQD in the germline V gene (reference sequence). The CDR3 loop reads CASSEGALPYEQYF. For the CDR3, the DNA is TGCGCCAGCAGTGAGGGGGCCCTACCCTACGAGCAGTACTTC.

J is TRBJ1-2 and V is TRBV19, with 7 bases matching TRBD1. Germline-derived CDR1 and CDR2 are LNHDA and SQIVND (reference sequence). The CDR3 runs to 15 residues. The ends lost 8 bases at V and 0 bases at J; junction bases unmatched: 9. CDR3 sequence (DNA): TGTGCCAGTCAGCTACAGGGGCTCTCTAACTATGGCTACACCTTC. Translation gives CASQLQGLSNYGYTF.

The rearrangement uses TRBV4-1 and TRBJ2-5, with 8 bases aligning to TRBD2. Losses at the gene ends were 1 base for V and 2 bases for J; bases not matched to a gene: 3. Germline-derived CDR1 and CDR2 are MGHRA and YSYEKL. The CDR3 sequence is 15 residues long. The CDR3 DNA sequence: TGCGCCAGCAGCCAAGGTAGCGGGGATCAAGAGACCCAGTACTTC. Protein: CASSQGSGDQETQYF.

DNA of the CDR3: TGTGCCGGGGAGGGGGGGAGCACAGATACGCAGTATTTT. Translation gives CAGEGGSTDTQYF. The gene calls are TRBV6-1 and TRBJ2-3; TRBD2 might be the D (7 bases). CDR1 is MNHNS and CDR2 is SASEGT in the germline V gene. This CDR3 has 13 residues. The V end lost 11 bases, the J end lost 0 bases, and 12 bases lay between the germline ends.

The rearrangement links TRBV7-9 to TRBJ2-1; D gene uncertain. Trimming left V 2 bases short and J 3 bases short, with 8 bases between. Germline V lookup: CDR1 SEHNR, CDR2 FQNEAQ (reference sequence). This CDR3 contains 14 residues. CDR3 region: CASSLKASYNEQFF. CDR3 DNA: TGTGCCAGCAGCTTAAAGGCGAGCTACAATGAGCAGTTCTTC.

The V call is TRBV5-8, the J call TRBJ2-7, with a possible D match to TRBD2 (5 bases). Germline assignment: CDR1 SGHTS and CDR2 YDEGEE. The CDR3 consists of 14 residues. Trimming took 4 bases from V and 2 from J, leaving 13 bases between them. CDR3 DNA: TGTGCCAGCAGCCCCCTGACTAAGGCCTACGAGCAGTACTTC. It yields the protein CASSPLTKAYEQYF.

This chain uses TRBV10-3 with TRBJ2-3; D is perhaps TRBD2 (5 bases). The CDR3 is 15 amino acids. CDR1 is ENHRY, CDR2 SYGVKD, per germline. Trimming cost V 4 bases and J 2 bases, with 13 bases left between them. CDR3 nucleotide sequence: TGTGCCATCAGTGTGGGATCGCTAGCCACAGATACGCAGTATTTT. Translation gives CAISVGSLATDTQYF.

The V gene is TRBV28, the J gene TRBJ2-5; 11 nucleotides line up with TRBD2. Looked up from germline, CDR1 is MDHEN and CDR2 is SYDVKM. With 5 bases clipped from V and 4 bases from J, the junction kept 9 bases outside the gene matches. The CDR3 totals 16 residues. CDR3 coding DNA: TGTGCCAGCAGTCTGTTAGCGGGAGGGCCGTCAGAGACCCAGTACTTC. It translates to CASSLLAGGPSETQYF.

The table lists this clone with a few counts. The V and J genes are TRBV11-2 and TRBJ1-2, with D uncertain. Trimming left V 1 base short and J 5 bases short, with 2 bases between. Per germline, CDR1 SGHAT and CDR2 FQNNGV. The CDR3 is made up of 11 amino acids. The DNA of the CDR3 is TGTGCCAGCAGCTTAGTGTATGGCTACACCTTC. Its protein is CASSLVYGYTF. The full variable domain, rest sourced from reference TRBV11-2 and TRBJ1-2, is EAGVAQSPRYKIIEKRQSVAFWCNPISGHATLYWYQQILGQGPKLLIQFQNNGVVDDSQLPKDRFSAERLKGVDSTLKIQPAKLEDSAVYLCASSLVYGYTFGSGTRLTVV.

This chain links TRBV7-3 with TRBJ2-1, with D possibly TRBD2 on 5 matching bases. This CDR3 is 13 amino acids long. CDR1 is SGHTA and CDR2 is FQGTGA in the germline V gene. Trimming took off 4 bases at V and 8 bases at J, with 12 bases between the two ends. Here the CDR3 reads CASSSPMRDEQFF. CDR3 bases: TGTGCCAGCAGCTCCCCCATGAGGGATGAGCAGTTCTTC.

In DNA form, the CDR3 reads TGCAGCGTTGAAGATCTGGGTGTAAATGGCTACACCTTC. This encodes CSVEDLGVNGYTF. The gene calls are TRBV29-1 and TRBJ1-2; D remains unclear. V lost 0 bases and J lost 6, with 11 bases in between. This CDR3 comprises 13 residues. CDR1 and CDR2 from the germline V gene are SQVTM and ANQGSEA.

The rearrangement links TRBV28 to TRBJ2-3; D gene unclear. V was cut by 7 bases and J by 2 bases, with 13 bases left in between. Germline lookup yields CDR1 MDHEN and CDR2 SYDVKM. CDR3 size: 14 residues. The CDR3 DNA follows: TGTGCCAGCATGCCTCGCGGTTCCACAGATACGCAGTATTTT. Translation: CASMPRGSTDTQYF.

CDR3 in DNA: TGTGCCAGCAGTTGGGGGGACACAGATACGCAGTATTTT. Protein: CASSWGDTDTQYF. The rearrangement joins TRBV6-5 to TRBJ2-3, with a possible D match to TRBD2 (6 bases). The CDR3 has 13 amino acids. Germline V gene lookup returns CDR1 MNHEY and CDR2 SVGAGI. V lost 4 bases and J lost 2, with 7 bases in between.

A few counts support this clone. This chain joins TRBV28 and TRBJ1-5; no firm D call. CDR3 length equals 15 residues. CDR1 and CDR2 (germline): MDHEN, SYDVKM. The V end lost 3 bases, the J end lost 2 bases, and 11 bases lay between the germline ends. CDR3 loop: CASSLTGLGNQPQHF. The CDR3 nucleotides are TGTGCCAGCAGTTTGACGGGCTTGGGCAATCAGCCCCAGCATTTT.

The rearrangement links TRBV28 to TRBJ2-3; unclear D gene. The germline V gene encodes CDR1 MDHEN and CDR2 SYDVKM. The CDR3 is 13 amino acids. V lost 5 bases to trimming and J lost 7 bases, with 13 bases between them. In DNA form, the CDR3 reads TGTGCCAGCAGTCCCACAAGGATAAATACGCAGTATTTT. Protein product: CASSPTRINTQYF. Supplemented by reference TRBV28 and TRBJ2-3, the full variable domain reads DVKVTQSSRYLVKRTGEKVFLECVQDMDHENMFWYRQDPGLGLRLIYFSYDVKMKEKGDIPEGYSVSREKKERFSLILESASTNQTSMYLCASSPTRINTQYFGPGTRLTVL.

Here the CDR3 reads CASSLVLTGELFF. The CDR3 nucleotides are TGTGCCAGCAGCTTAGTTCTTACCGGGGAGCTGTTTTTT. This sequence joins TRBV7-2 and TRBJ2-2; unclear D gene. The CDR3 contains 13 residues. The V gene's germline CDR1 is SGHTA and CDR2 FQGNSA. The ends were cut back, 1 base at V and 5 bases at J, with 5 bases in the middle.

The chain combines TRBV9 with TRBJ2-7, with D possibly being TRBD2 (6 bases). The CDR3 length is 15 residues. V lost 0 bases, J lost 3 bases, and 13 bases lay in between. Germline CDR1 SGDLS, CDR2 YYNGEE. This CDR3 is CASSVGRDLIYEQYF. CDR3 in DNA: TGTGCCAGCAGCGTAGGGAGGGACCTAATCTACGAGCAGTACTTC.

The V gene is TRBV15, the J gene TRBJ1-2; no reliable D call. The CDR3 covers 14 residues. V shed 1 base and J shed 7 bases, with 13 bases lying between them. From germline, CDR1 is LNHNV and CDR2 YYDKDF (reference sequence). The CDR3 sequence is CATSRGSFLGGYTF. The CDR3 DNA sequence: TGTGCCACCAGCAGAGGTAGCTTCCTCGGTGGCTACACCTTC.

The J gene is TRBJ2-2, the V gene TRBV5-4; no firm D call. The CDR3 contains 14 residues. CDR1 and CDR2 (germline): SGHNT, YYREEE (reference sequence). Trimming took 1 base from V and 0 from J, leaving 4 bases between them. The CDR3, as DNA: TGTGCCAGCAGCTTGTTCACGAACACCGGGGAGCTGTTTTTT. It yields the protein CASSLFTNTGELFF.

This chain connects TRBV4-3 to TRBJ2-7, with a possible D match to TRBD2 (5 bases). CDR3 size: 15 residues. Trimming stripped 0 bases from V and 1 base from J, with 10 bases between. Germline V gives CDR1 LGHNA, CDR2 YSLEER. As DNA, the CDR3 is TGCGCCAGCAGCCAAGATGGAGGCGGTTCCTACGAGCAGTACTTC. This codes for CASSQDGGGSYEQYF.

The J gene is TRBJ1-2, the V gene TRBV4-3; D may be TRBD1 (5 bases). V was clipped by 4 bases and J by 5 bases, with 23 bases between them. The germline V gene has CDR1 LGHNA and CDR2 YSLEER. The CDR3 is made up of 17 amino acids. The CDR3 here is CASSLNVYLQELYGYTF. For the CDR3, the DNA is TGCGCCAGCAGCCTCAATGTTTATCTACAGGAACTTTATGGCTACACCTTC.

This chain links TRBV18 with TRBJ2-3; possible D gene TRBD2, 6 bases. V lost 3 bases and J lost 3, with 13 bases in between. The CDR3 spans 15 residues. The germline gives CDR1 KGHSH, CDR2 LQKENI. The CDR3 reads CASSPYAGFTDTQYF. CDR3 in DNA: TGTGCCAGCTCACCTTACGCGGGGTTTACAGATACGCAGTATTTT. Looking up the rest from reference TRBV18 and TRBJ2-3 gives the full variable domain: NAGVMQNPRHLVRRRGQEARLRCSPMKGHSHVYWYRQLPEEGLKFMVYLQKENIIDESGMPKERFSAEFPKEGPSILRIQQVVRGDSAAYFCASSPYAGFTDTQYFGPGTRLTVL.

This chain links TRBV7-9 with TRBJ2-4; D is perhaps TRBD2 (7 bases). Germline lookup yields CDR1 SEHNR and CDR2 FQNEAQ (reference sequence). The V and J ends lost 1 base and 8 bases respectively, with 12 bases between them. The CDR3 length is 14 residues. DNA for the CDR3: TGTGCCAGCAGCTTAGTTGGGGGGGCTGACATTCAGTACTTC. This sequence encodes CASSLVGGADIQYF.

The V call is TRBV10-2, the J call TRBJ2-7; TRBD1 might be the D (6 bases). CDR3 length: 15 amino acids. Germline V gene sequence: CDR1 WSHSY, CDR2 SAAADI. V dropped 0 bases and J dropped 1 base, with 10 bases sitting between them. The CDR3 sequence is CASSESGTPSYEQYF. For the CDR3, the DNA is TGCGCCAGCAGTGAGTCGGGGACACCTTCCTACGAGCAGTACTTC.